The sequence of this TCR beta chain was determined in a study of shared clonotypes between healthy human individuals. Replicate PCRs from sorted subsets contained approximately 200 ng DNA, which is 31,000 or so T cell genomes. Generated by immunoSEQ multiplex PCR, the TCRdb table keeps only in-frame clones and is missing some. The table includes 2 million to 3 million clones, approximately 92% detected once. The study's findings and limits: In several donors, approximately 5% of naive CD4 clonotypes appeared in common.

This clone showed up just once. The antigen is not known. There are 15 residues in the CDR3. V lost 7 bases to trimming and J lost 2 bases, with 17 bases between them. CDR1 and CDR2 (germline): MNHEY, SMNVEV (reference sequence). The sample consisted of naive CD4+ T cells sorted from blood. Regarding subset: CD45RA+ positively selected. The J gene is TRBJ2-5, the V gene TRBV27; D is ambiguous. This receptor was identified in a man in his late teens or twenties in good health. CDR3 sequence (DNA): TGTGCCAGCAACCCCCTAGGTGGGCAGCAAGAGACCCAGTACTTC. Translation gives CASNPLGGQQETQYF.